The TCR beta chain under discussion was sequenced for a study of T cells in Graves' hyperthyroidism and ophthalmopathy. Regions amplified from RNA transcripts were the TCR beta CDR3 regions. Initially, a first-round RT-PCR of the TCR CDR3 employed the HTBI primer set. MiXCR, applied by TCRdb to the multiplex PCR reads, yields one record per CDR3 protein. Among over 500,000 distinct CDR3 sequences, 15% to 20% were seen once, and the ten largest hold approximately 30%. The CDR3 covers 13 residues. Germline V CDR1 and CDR2: DFQATT, SNEGSKA (reference sequence). The V end was cut by 6 bases, the J end by 8 bases, with 17 bases between.

This sequence was found in a woman aged 30 to 39 with Graves' ophthalmopathy. The rearrangement joins TRBV20-1 to TRBJ2-1; D may match TRBD1 or TRBD2 (5 bases each). Sequenced input: blood. The CDR3 protein is CSARPSGRYEQFF. Written as DNA, the CDR3 is TGCAGTGCCAGACCCTCGGGGCGGTATGAGCAGTTCTTC.